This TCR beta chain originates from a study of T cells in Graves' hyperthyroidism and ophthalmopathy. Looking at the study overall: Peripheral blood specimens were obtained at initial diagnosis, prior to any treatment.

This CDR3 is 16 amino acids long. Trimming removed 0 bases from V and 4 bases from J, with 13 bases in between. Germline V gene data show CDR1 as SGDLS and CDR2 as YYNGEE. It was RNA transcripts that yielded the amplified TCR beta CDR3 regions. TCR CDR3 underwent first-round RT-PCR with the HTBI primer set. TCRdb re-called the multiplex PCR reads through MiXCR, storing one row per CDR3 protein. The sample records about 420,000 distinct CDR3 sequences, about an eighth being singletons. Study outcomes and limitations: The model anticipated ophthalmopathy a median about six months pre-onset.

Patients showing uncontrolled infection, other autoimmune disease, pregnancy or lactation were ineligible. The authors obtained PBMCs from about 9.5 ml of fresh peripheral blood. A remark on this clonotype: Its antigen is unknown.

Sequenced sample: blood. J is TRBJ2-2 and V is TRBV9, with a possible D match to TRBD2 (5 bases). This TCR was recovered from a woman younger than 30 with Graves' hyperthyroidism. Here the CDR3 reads CASSVEPSSSTGELFF. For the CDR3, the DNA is TGTGCCAGCAGCGTAGAGCCTAGCTCGTCCACCGGGGAGCTGTTTTTT. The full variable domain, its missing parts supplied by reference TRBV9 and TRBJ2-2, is DSGVTQTPKHLITATGQRVTLRCSPRSGDLSVYWYQQSLDQGLQFLIQYYNGEERAKGNILERFSAQQFPDLHSELNLSSLELGDSALYFCASSVEPSSSTGELFFGEGSRLTVL.